This TCR beta chain was sequenced during a study of T cells in Graves' hyperthyroidism and ophthalmopathy. About this clonotype: Germline and junction disagree at one end, which may indicate a read error.

Template material for amplifying TCR beta CDR3 regions consisted of RNA transcripts. Using the HTBI primer set, a first-round RT-PCR was run on the TCR CDR3. One entry per CDR3 protein, called by TCRdb with MiXCR from the multiplex PCR reads. The sample has a few hundred thousand distinct CDR3 sequences; 15% to 20% are singletons. The germline CDR1 and CDR2 sequences are SSHAT and FNYEAQ (reference sequence). The CDR3 length is 13 residues. Source material: blood. The receptor comes from a woman between 40 and 55 years old with Graves' ophthalmopathy. This chain links TRBV7-7 with TRBJ2-7; either TRBD1 or TRBD2 may supply D (5 bases each). CDR3 DNA sequence: TGTGCTAGCAGCCAGACAACCGAGGGGGAGCAGTACTTC. Protein sequence: CASSQTTEGEQYF.